The sequence of this T cell receptor beta chain was determined in a study of blood T cell repertoires in COVID-19. Whole-study context: From the United States, Italy and Spain came samples of acute and convalescent COVID-19.

TCRdb's copy holds only in-frame clones and misses some; the assay was immunoSEQ multiplex PCR. The data hold 300,000 to 350,000 clones, with around nine tenths observed a single time. The clonotype comes from a woman in her 30s who had been exposed to COVID-19. The source material was PBMCs or T cells enriched from blood (not recorded which).

In nucleotides, the CDR3 is TGTGCCAGCCAAAAGGGGGGGGCATATGGCTACACCTTC. As protein: CASQKGGAYGYTF. This chain connects TRBV6-5 to TRBJ1-2, with D perhaps TRBD1 (6 bases). V was clipped by 8 bases and J by 5 bases, with 15 bases between them. The germline CDR1 and CDR2 sequences are MNHEY and SVGAGI. The CDR3 runs 13 residues.